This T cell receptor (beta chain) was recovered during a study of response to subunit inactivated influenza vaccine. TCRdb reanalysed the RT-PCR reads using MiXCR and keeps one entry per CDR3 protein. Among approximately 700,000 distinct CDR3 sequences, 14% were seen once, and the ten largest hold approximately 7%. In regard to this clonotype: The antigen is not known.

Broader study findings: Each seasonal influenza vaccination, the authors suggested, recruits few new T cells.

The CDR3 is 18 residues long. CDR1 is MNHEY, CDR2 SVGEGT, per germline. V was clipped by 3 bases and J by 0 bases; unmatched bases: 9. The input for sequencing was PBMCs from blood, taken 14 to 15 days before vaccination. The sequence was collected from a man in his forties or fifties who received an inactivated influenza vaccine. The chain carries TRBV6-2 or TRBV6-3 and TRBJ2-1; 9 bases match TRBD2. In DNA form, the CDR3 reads TGTGCCAGCAGTTATATGCTAGCGGGAACCATCTCCTACAATGAGCAGTTCTTC. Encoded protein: CASSYMLAGTISYNEQFF.